Listed here are 2 T cell receptor beta chains from one sample, sequenced in a study of T cell clonality in common variable immunodeficiency. Whole-study findings and limits: Common variable immunodeficiency TCR beta sequences reportedly had fewer deletions and N-nucleotide insertions.

These TCRs are of unknown antigen specificity. Sequencing was performed with immunoSEQ multiplex PCR; in TCRdb, only in-frame clones are kept and a portion is missing. The sample includes about 42,000 clones, none of them occurring once. Sequenced: peripheral blood mononuclear cells. Receptor source: a human donor with common variable immunodeficiency.

This clone was seen only a few times. The read comes to an end 3 residues before the CDR3 does, leaving the germline J gene to fill in the end. The J gene is TRBJ2-1, the V gene TRBV19, with 7 bases identical to TRBD1. Germline CDR1 reads LNHDA; CDR2 reads SQIVND (reference sequence). After removal of 1 base from V and 5 bases from J, the junction contained 8 bases not matched to a gene. There are 16 residues in the CDR3. The CDR3 DNA, read in part, is TGTGCCAGTAGTATAGTATCGGGACAGACTAACAATGAG. Translating it yields CASSIVSGQTNNE. The complete CDR3 protein is CASSIVSGQTNNEQFF.

This clone showed up many times. The CDR3 extends 3 residues past the end of the read, so its final part is completed from the germline J gene. V gene TRBV19 combines with J gene TRBJ2-1; D unclear. Trimming stripped 4 bases from V and 7 bases from J, with 8 bases between. The CDR3 contains 12 residues. Germline values: CDR1 LNHDA, CDR2 SQIVND (reference sequence). The CDR3 protein is CASSTRLNEQFF. The CDR3 bases that were read are TGTGCCAGTAGTACCAGACTTAATGAG.